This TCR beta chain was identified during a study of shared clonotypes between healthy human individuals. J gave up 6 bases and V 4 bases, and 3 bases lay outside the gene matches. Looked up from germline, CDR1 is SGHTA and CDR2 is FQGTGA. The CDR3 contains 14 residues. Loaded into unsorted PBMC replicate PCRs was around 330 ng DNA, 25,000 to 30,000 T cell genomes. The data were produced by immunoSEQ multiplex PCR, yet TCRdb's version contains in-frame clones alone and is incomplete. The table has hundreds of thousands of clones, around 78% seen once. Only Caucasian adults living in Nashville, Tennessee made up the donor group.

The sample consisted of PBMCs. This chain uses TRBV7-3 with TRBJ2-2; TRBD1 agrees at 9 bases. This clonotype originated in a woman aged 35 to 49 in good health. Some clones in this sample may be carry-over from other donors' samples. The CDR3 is CASSWDRASGELFF. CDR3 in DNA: TGTGCCAGCAGCTGGGACAGGGCCTCCGGGGAGCTGTTTTTT. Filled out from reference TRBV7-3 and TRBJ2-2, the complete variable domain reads GAGVSQTPSNKVTEKGKYVELRCDPISGHTALYWYRQSLGQGPEFLIYFQGTGAADDSGLPNDRFFAVRPEGSVSTLKIQRTERGDSAVYLCASSWDRASGELFFGEGSRLTVL.